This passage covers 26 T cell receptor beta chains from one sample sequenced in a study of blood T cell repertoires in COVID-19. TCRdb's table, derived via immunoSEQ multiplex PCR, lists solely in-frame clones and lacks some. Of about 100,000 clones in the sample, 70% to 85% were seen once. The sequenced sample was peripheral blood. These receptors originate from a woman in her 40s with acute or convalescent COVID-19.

CDR3: CASGGTESSYEQYF. CDR3 nucleotides: TGTGCTAGTGGCGGGACAGAGAGCTCCTACGAGCAGTACTTC. The rearrangement uses TRBV12-5 and TRBJ2-7; 7 positions match TRBD1. Per germline, CDR1 LGHNT and CDR2 FRNRAP. The CDR3 contains 14 residues. The V gene end was trimmed by 6 bases and the J gene end by 0 bases; junction bases not matched to a gene: 5.

CDR3 nucleotides: TGTGCCAGCGGAGACAGAACCCCCTCTGGGGCCAACGTCCTGACTTTC. Residues: CASGDRTPSGANVLTF. This sequence joins TRBV7-9 and TRBJ2-6, with D perhaps matching TRBD1 (5 bases). Trimming removed 8 bases at V and 0 bases at J, with 14 bases between. The V gene's germline CDR1 is SEHNR and CDR2 FQNEAQ (reference sequence). This CDR3 spans 16 amino acids. The complete variable domain, with remaining parts taken from reference TRBV7-9 and TRBJ2-6, reads DTGVSQNPRHKITKRGQNVTFRCDPISEHNRLYWYRQTLGQGPEFLTYFQNEAQLEKSRLLSDRFSAERPKGSFSTLEIQRTEQGDSAMYLCASGDRTPSGANVLTFGAGSRLTVL.

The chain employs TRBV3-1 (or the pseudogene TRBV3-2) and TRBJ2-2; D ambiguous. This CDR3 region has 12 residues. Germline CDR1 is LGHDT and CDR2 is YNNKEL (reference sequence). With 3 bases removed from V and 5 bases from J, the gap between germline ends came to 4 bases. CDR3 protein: CASSQQTGELFF. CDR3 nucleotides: TGTGCCAGCAGCCAGCAGACCGGGGAGCTGTTTTTT.

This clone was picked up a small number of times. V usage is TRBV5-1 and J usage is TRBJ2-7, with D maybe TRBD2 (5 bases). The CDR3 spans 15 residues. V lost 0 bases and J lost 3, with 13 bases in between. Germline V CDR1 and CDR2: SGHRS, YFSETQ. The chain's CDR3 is CASSLGGSGGYEQYF. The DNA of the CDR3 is TGCGCCAGCAGCTTGGGTGGATCAGGAGGCTACGAGCAGTACTTC.

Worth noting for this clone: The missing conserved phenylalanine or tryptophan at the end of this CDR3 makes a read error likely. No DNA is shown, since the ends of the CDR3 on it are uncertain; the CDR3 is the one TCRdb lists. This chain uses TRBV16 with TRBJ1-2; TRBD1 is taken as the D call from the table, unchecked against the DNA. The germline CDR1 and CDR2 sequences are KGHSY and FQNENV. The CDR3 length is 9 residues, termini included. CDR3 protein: CASSQFNST.

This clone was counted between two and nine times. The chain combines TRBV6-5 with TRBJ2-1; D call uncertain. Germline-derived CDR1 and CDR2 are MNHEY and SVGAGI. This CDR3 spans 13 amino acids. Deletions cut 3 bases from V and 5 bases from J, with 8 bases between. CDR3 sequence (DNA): TGTGCCAGCAGTTATGGTCGAGACAATGAGCAGTTCTTC. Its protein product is CASSYGRDNEQFF.

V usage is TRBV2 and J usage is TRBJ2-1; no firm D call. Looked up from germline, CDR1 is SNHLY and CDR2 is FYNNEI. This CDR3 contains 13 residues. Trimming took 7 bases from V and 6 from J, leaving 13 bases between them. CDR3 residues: CASMADQTNEQFF. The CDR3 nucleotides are TGTGCCAGCATGGCGGATCAAACCAATGAGCAGTTCTTC.

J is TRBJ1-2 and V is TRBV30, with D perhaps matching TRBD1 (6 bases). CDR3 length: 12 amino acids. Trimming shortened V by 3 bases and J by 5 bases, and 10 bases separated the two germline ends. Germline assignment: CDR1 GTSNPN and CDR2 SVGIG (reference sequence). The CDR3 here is CAWRVGTYGYTF. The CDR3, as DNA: TGTGCCTGGAGAGTAGGGACATATGGCTACACCTTC.

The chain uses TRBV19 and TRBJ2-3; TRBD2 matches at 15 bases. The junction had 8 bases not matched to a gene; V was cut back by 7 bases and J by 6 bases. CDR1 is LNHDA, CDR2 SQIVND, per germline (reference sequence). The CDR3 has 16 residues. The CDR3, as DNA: TGTGCCAGTAATGATGGACTAGCGGGGGGGCGGGATACGCAGTATTTT. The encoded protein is CASNDGLAGGRDTQYF.

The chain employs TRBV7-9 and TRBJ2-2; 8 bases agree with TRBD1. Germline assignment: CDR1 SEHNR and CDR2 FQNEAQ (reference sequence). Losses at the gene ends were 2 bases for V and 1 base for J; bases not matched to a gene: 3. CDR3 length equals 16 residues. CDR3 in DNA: TGTGCCAGCAGCTTAAAAGGACAGGGGAACACCGGGGAGCTGTTTTTT. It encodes CASSLKGQGNTGELFF.

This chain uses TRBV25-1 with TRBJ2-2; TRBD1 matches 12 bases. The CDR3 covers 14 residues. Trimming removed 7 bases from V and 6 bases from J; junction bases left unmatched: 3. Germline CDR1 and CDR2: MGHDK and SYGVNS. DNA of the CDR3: TGTGCCAGCAAGGGACAGGGGGCCGCCGGGGAGCTGTTTTTT. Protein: CASKGQGAAGELFF.

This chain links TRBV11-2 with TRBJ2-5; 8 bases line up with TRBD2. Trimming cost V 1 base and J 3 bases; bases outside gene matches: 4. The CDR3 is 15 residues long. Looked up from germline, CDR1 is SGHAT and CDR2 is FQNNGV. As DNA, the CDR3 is TGTGCCAGCAGCTTAGGGGGACTAGTAGAAGAGACCCAGTACTTC. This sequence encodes CASSLGGLVEETQYF.

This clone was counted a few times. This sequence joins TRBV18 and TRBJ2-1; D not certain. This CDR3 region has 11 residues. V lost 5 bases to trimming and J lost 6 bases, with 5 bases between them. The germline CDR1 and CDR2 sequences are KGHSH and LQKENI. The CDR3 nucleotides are TGTGCCAGCTCATTCCTCAATGAGCAGTTCTTC. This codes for CASSFLNEQFF.

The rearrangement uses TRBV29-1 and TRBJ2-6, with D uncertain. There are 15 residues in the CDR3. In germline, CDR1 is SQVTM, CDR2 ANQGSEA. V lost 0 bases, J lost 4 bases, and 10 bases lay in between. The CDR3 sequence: CSVEDLKSGANVLTF. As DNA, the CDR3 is TGCAGCGTTGAAGATCTAAAATCCGGGGCCAACGTCCTGACTTTC.

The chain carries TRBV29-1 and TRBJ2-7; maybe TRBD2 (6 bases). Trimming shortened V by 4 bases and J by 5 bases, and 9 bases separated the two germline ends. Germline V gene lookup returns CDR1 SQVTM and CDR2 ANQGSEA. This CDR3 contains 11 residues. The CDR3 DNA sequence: TGCAGCGTTGGTGGAGGGGACGAGCAGTACTTC. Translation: CSVGGGDEQYF.

CDR3 sequence reads: CASSLEGGLNSPLHF. In nucleotides, the CDR3 is TGTGCCAGCAGCTTAGAGGGGGGGTTGAATTCACCCCTCCACTTT. The rearrangement joins TRBV7-2 to TRBJ1-6; tentative D call: TRBD1 (6 bases). V lost 1 base to trimming and J lost 7 bases, with 11 bases between them. There are 15 residues in the CDR3. Looked up from germline, CDR1 is SGHTA and CDR2 is FQGNSA. Full variable domain (missing parts from reference TRBV7-2 and TRBJ1-6): GAGVSQSPSNKVTEKGKDVELRCDPISGHTALYWYRQSLGQGLEFLIYFQGNSAPDKSGLPSDRFSAERTGGSVSTLTIQRTQQEDSAVYLCASSLEGGLNSPLHFGNGTRLTVT.

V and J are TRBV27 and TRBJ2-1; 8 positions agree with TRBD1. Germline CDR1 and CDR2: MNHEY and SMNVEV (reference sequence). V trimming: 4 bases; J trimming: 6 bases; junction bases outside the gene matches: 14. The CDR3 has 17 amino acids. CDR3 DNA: TGTGCCAGCAGTTCCCCCAGGGCTAGCCAGGGGGCCAATGAGCAGTTCTTC. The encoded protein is CASSSPRASQGANEQFF.

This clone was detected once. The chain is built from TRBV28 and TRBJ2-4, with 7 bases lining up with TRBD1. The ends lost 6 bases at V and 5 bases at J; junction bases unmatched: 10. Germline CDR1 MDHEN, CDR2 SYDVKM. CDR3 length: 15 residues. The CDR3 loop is CASSLTGVGENIQYF. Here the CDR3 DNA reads TGTGCCAGCAGCCTAACAGGGGTTGGCGAAAACATTCAGTACTTC.

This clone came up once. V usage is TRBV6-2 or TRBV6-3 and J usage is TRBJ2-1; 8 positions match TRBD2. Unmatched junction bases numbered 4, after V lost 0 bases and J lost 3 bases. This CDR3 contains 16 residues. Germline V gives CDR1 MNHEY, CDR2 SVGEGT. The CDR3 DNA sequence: TGTGCCAGCAGTTACTCGATTAGCGGGGTCTACAATGAGCAGTTCTTC. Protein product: CASSYSISGVYNEQFF.

This CDR3 is CASSLGNTGELFF. CDR3 nucleotide sequence: TGTGCCAGCAGTTTAGGCAACACCGGGGAGCTGTTTTTT. The chain has TRBV28 and TRBJ2-2; the D is unclear. The CDR3 totals 13 residues. Germline V gives CDR1 MDHEN, CDR2 SYDVKM. V lost 2 bases and J 2 bases, leaving 3 bases between the germline ends.

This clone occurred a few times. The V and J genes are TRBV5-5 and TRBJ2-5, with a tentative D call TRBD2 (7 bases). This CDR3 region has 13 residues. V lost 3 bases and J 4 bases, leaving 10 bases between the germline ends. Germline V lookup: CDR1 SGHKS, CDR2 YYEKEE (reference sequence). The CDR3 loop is CASSSRGAETQYF. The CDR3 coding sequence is TGTGCCAGCAGCTCACGGGGGGCAGAGACCCAGTACTTC.

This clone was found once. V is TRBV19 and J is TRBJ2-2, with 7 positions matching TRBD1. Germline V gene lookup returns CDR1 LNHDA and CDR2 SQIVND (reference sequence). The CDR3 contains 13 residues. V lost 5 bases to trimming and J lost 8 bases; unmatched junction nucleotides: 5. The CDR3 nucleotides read TGTGCCAGTAGTGAATACAGGGGTGGGGAGCTGTTTTTT. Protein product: CASSEYRGGELFF. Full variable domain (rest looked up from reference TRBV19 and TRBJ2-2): DGGITQSPKYLFRKEGQNVTLSCEQNLNHDAMYWYRQDPGQGLRLIYYSQIVNDFQKGDIAEGYSVSREKKESFPLTVTSAQKNPTAFYLCASSEYRGGELFFGEGSRLTVL.

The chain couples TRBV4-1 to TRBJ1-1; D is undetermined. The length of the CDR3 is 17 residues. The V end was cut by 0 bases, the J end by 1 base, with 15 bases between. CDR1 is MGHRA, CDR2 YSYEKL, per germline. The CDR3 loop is CASSQEQARLGNTEAFF. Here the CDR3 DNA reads TGCGCCAGCAGCCAAGAGCAGGCACGCTTGGGGAACACTGAAGCTTTCTTT.

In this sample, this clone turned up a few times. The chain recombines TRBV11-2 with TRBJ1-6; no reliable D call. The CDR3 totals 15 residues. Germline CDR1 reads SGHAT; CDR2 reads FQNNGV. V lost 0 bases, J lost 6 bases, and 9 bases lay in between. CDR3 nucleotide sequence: TGTGCCAGCAGCTTAGAATCAGGCTCTAATTCACCCCTCCACTTT. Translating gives CASSLESGSNSPLHF.

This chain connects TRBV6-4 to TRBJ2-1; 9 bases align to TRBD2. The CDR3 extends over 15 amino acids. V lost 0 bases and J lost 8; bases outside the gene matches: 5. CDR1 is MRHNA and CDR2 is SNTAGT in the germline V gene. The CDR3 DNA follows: TGTGCCAGCAGTGACTCTAGCGGGGGTAGCTATGAGCAGTTCTTC. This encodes CASSDSSGGSYEQFF.

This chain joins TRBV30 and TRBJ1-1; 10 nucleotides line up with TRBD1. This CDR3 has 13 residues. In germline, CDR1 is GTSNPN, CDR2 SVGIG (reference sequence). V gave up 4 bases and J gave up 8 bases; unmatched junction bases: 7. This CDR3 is CAWKGQGSSEAFF. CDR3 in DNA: TGTGCCTGGAAGGGACAGGGGAGCTCGGAAGCTTTCTTT. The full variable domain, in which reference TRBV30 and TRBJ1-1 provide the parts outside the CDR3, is SQTIHQWPATLVQPVGSPLSLECTVEGTSNPNLYWYRQAAGRGLQLLFYSVGIGQISSEVPQNLSASRPQDRQFILSSKKLLLSDSGFYLCAWKGQGSSEAFFGQGTRLTVV.